Listed below are T cell receptor beta chains from one sample, sequenced in a study of vaccination and CD4 T cells after COVID-19. Each CDR3 protein is one row after TCRdb ran MiXCR on the PCR reads. The table includes some 18,000 distinct CDR3 sequences, 50% to 60% detected once. Their antigens remain unidentified. The sequencing sample was made of CD4+ T cells from blood, cultured in vitro. These receptors were collected from a human donor who had recovered from COVID-19. Both conserved end residues are part of each CDR3. A D gene is named only where the DNA matches it firmly. Part of the rows lack a size; the others show once, few, many or a class for expanded clones.

TGTGCCTGGAGTAGGCAATCTGGAAACACCATATATTTT	CAWSRQSGNTIYF	TRBV30	TRBJ1-3	once	-
TGTGCCAGCATCGAATGGGCTGAGAAGCTGTTTTTT	CASIEWAEKLFF	TRBV6-1	TRBJ2-2	-	-
TGCAGTGCTAGAGATAATTGGCGGGGGTCCTACGAGCAGTACTTC	CSARDNWRGSYEQYF	TRBV20-1	TRBJ2-7	-	TRBD2
TGCAGTGCCCTGAACTTACAGGGTAATTCACCCCTCCACTTT	CSALNLQGNSPLHF	TRBV20-1	TRBJ1-6	few	-
TGTGCCAGTAGTACCGGACAGGTCTATGGCTACACCTTC	CASSTGQVYGYTF	TRBV19	TRBJ1-2	few	TRBD1
TGCGCCAGCAGCTTGGACGGGGAGGGCAATCAGCCCCAGCATTTT	CASSLDGEGNQPQHF	TRBV5-1	TRBJ1-5	medium-sized	-
TGTGCCTGGAGTGTAGGACTAGAGGAGACCCAGTACTTC	CAWSVGLEETQYF	TRBV30	TRBJ2-5	-	TRBD2
TGTGCCAGCACCATCCGTACTCCAAGTCGGAGTTCACCCCTCCACTTT	CASTIRTPSRSSPLHF	TRBV27	TRBJ1-6	-	-
TGTGCCTGGAGTGTATCGACCACCCTTCAGTTC	CAWSVSTTLQF	TRBV30	TRBJ2-7	-	-
TGCGCCAGCAGCCTAGCAGGGGGACTAGTAAAGAATGAGCAGTTCTTC	CASSLAGGLVKNEQFF	TRBV4-3	TRBJ2-1	-	-
TGTGCCAGCAGCTTAGCCTCAGATTTTAACACTGAAGCTTTCTTT	CASSLASDFNTEAFF	TRBV11-2	TRBJ1-1	-	-
TGCGCCAGCAGAGCCGGGACTAGCGCCTCCACCGGGGAGCTGTTTTTT	CASRAGTSASTGELFF	TRBV10-2	TRBJ2-2	-	TRBD2
TGCAGTGTAGCGGGAGGGCTAAATGAGCAGTTCTTC	CSVAGGLNEQFF	TRBV20-1	TRBJ2-1	-	TRBD2
TGCAGTGCCAGGAGGACTACCCTCCCCTACAATGAGCAGTTCTTC	CSARRTTLPYNEQFF	TRBV20-1	TRBJ2-1	-	-
TGTGCCAGCAGTTACTCGGCAGGAAACTATGGCTACACCTTC	CASSYSAGNYGYTF	TRBV6-5	TRBJ1-2	-	-
TGCAGTGCTGGGGACTGGGGGTTTGGAGAGACCCAGTACTTC	CSAGDWGFGETQYF	TRBV20-1	TRBJ2-5	-	-
TGTGCCAGCAGTGAAGGTACAGGGGGAGAGACCCAGTACTTC	CASSEGTGGETQYF	TRBV2	TRBJ2-5	once	TRBD1
TGTGCCAGTACGGAGACAGGAGTAGGGTCACCCCTCCACTTT	CASTETGVGSPLHF	TRBV19	TRBJ1-6	few	-
TGCGCCAGCAGTCAGGCCGGGACAGAGAACGAGCAGTACTTC	CASSQAGTENEQYF	TRBV10-1	TRBJ2-7	-	TRBD1
TGCAGTGCTAGAGATAGACCCTCGGCCCATAAATTGCATTTT	CSARDRPSAHKLHF	TRBV20-1	TRBJ1-5	few	-
TGTGCCAGCAGTCTCGACAGGAATAATTCACCCCTCCACTTT	CASSLDRNNSPLHF	TRBV6-1	TRBJ1-6	-	-
TGTGCCAGCTCACGAAAGGACAATAACTATGGCTACACCTTC	CASSRKDNNYGYTF	TRBV18	TRBJ1-2	-	-
TGCAGTGCTAGAGAACCGGGCCCGAGACTAGCGGGGTACGAGCAGTACTTC	CSAREPGPRLAGYEQYF	TRBV20-1	TRBJ2-7	-	TRBD2
TGTGCCAGCAGCCCCCGACTAGCGGGACCCGATGAGCAGTACTTC	CASSPRLAGPDEQYF	TRBV7-3	TRBJ2-7	-	TRBD2
TGTGCCAGTACGACATCGGGGGAAAAACTGTTTTTT	CASTTSGEKLFF	TRBV19	TRBJ1-4	-	-
TGTGCCAGCAGCCGGTCCGAGAACAATGAGCAGTTCTTC	CASSRSENNEQFF	TRBV7-3	TRBJ2-1	once	-
TGTGCCAGCAGTAAGGACAGGGTTGCCCAAAAACTGTTTTTT	CASSKDRVAQKLFF	TRBV6-1	TRBJ1-4	-	TRBD1
TGTGCCAGCAGTTCATCCTACGAGCAGTACTTC	CASSSSYEQYF	TRBV12-3/TRBV12-4	TRBJ2-7	-	-
TGTGCCAGCAGCGGGGACAGAGCGAACACTGAAGCTTTCTTT	CASSGDRANTEAFF	TRBV21-1	TRBJ1-1	few	-
TGTGCCAGTAGTCCGGGTGACACAGATACGCAGTATTTT	CASSPGDTDTQYF	TRBV19	TRBJ2-3	-	-
TGTGCCAGCAGCGCAGACAGTTCCTACGAGCAGTACTTC	CASSADSSYEQYF	TRBV7-4	TRBJ2-7	-	-
TGTGCCAGTAGGGACAGGGGAAGAGGCAATCAGCCCCAGCATTTT	CASRDRGRGNQPQHF	TRBV19	TRBJ1-5	few	TRBD1
TGCAGTGCTAGAGATGGCAGGGGTGTAAATGAGCAGTTCTTC	CSARDGRGVNEQFF	TRBV20-1	TRBJ2-1	-	-
TGTGCCAGCACCCAAGGAGGACGCTCTGGGGCCAACGTCCTGACTTTC	CASTQGGRSGANVLTF	TRBV6-2/TRBV6-3	TRBJ2-6	-	-
TGTGCCACCAGTGATCCCCAGGGGGCGGGTTTCTCCTACAATGAGCAGTTCTTC	CATSDPQGAGFSYNEQFF	TRBV24-1	TRBJ2-1	-	TRBD1
TGTGCCAGCAGTTTAGCACAGGGCACTGAAGCTTTCTTT	CASSLAQGTEAFF	TRBV28	TRBJ1-1	-	-
TGCAGTGCTAGAGACCCCGCTACAGTTGAGTCACCCCTCCACTTT	CSARDPATVESPLHF	TRBV20-1	TRBJ1-6	few	-
TGTGCCACCAGCAGGGGGGCACGGGCTGGAAACACCATATATTTT	CATSRGARAGNTIYF	TRBV15	TRBJ1-3	-	-
TGTGCCAGCTCACCTGGACAGGATGGTACAGAAGCTTTCTTT	CASSPGQDGTEAFF	TRBV18	TRBJ1-1	-	TRBD1
TGTGCCAGCAGCTCCCGCCCTTCACCACCGACGGCAGATACGCAGTATTTT	CASSSRPSPPTADTQYF	TRBV7-2	TRBJ2-3	-	-
TGCAGTGCTGCGACACCCTTAGGCCCCGAGAACATTCAGTACTTC	CSAATPLGPENIQYF	TRBV20-1	TRBJ2-4	few	-
TGTGCCAGTAGCTCGGACAGGACGAACACCGGGGAGCTGTTTTTT	CASSSDRTNTGELFF	TRBV19	TRBJ2-2	-	TRBD1
TGTGCCAGCAGCTTAGGAAATGAGCAGTTCTTC	CASSLGNEQFF	TRBV11-2	TRBJ2-1	-	-
TGTGCCAGCAGTAAAGGACGAAGCTATGGCTACACCTTC	CASSKGRSYGYTF	TRBV6-1	TRBJ1-2	-	-
TGTGCCAGCAGTTTGACACCTAGAGGGGAGCAGTTCTTC	CASSLTPRGEQFF	TRBV27	TRBJ2-1	-	-
TGTGCCTGGAGTGTCAGGGGACAGGTAGGAAACACCATATATTTT	CAWSVRGQVGNTIYF	TRBV30	TRBJ1-3	-	TRBD1
TGTGCCAGCAGCCGACTAGCCCCTTCGGAAAACATTCAGTACTTC	CASSRLAPSENIQYF	TRBV11-2	TRBJ2-4	-	TRBD2
TGCAGTGCTAGAGCTGCTGGCGGGGCAGATACGCAGTATTTT	CSARAAGGADTQYF	TRBV20-1	TRBJ2-3	few	-
TGCAGTGCTAGAGATGGGGTCAGGGGCACCAGTCAGCCCCAGCATTTT	CSARDGVRGTSQPQHF	TRBV20-1	TRBJ1-5	large	-